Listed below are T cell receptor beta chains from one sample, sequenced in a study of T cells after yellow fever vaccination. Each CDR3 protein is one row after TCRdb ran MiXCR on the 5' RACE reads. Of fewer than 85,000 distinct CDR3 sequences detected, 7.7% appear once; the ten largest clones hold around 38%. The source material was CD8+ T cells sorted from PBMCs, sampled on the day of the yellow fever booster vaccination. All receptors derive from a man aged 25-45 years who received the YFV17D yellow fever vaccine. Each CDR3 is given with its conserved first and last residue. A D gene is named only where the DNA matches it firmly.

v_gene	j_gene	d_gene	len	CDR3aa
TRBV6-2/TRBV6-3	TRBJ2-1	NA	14	CASSSPGTLGWQFF
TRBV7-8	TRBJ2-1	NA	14	CASSPLDFSNEQFF
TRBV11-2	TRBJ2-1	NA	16	CASSLNSARPYNEQFF
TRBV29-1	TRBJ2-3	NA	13	CSVPVIRTDTQYF
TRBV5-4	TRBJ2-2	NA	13	CASSLAMTGELFF
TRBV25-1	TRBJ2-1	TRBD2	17	CASSEYVSGSSYNEQFF
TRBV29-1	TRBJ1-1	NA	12	CSGELGNTEAFF
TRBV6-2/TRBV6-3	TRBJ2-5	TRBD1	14	CASSYAGGPETQYF
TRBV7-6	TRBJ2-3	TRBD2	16	CASSKTPSGRTDTQYF
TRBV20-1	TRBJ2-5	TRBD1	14	CSARGTEIQETQYF
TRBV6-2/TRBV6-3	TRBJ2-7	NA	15	CASRTIRAPDYEQYF
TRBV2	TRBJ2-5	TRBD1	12	CASLGTGVAQYF
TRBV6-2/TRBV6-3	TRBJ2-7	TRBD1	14	CASSYGDRSYEQYF
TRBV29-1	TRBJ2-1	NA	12	CSGHRSYNEQFF
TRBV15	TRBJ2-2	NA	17	CATSRSLLGANTGELFF
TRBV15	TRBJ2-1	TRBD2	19	CATSRVRGIGTSGHNEQFF
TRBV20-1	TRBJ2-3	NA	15	CSATIPDRVTDTQYF
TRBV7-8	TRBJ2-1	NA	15	CASSFSRRPTDRLFF
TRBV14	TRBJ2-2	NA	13	CASRPLGTGELFF
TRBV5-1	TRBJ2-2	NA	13	CASSWDPAGELFF
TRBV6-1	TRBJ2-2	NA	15	CASIPLYANTGELFF
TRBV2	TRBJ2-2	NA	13	CASILRQAGELFF
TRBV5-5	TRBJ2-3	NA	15	CASSTKSNRWDTQYF
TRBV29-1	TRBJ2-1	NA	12	CSGQTGPNEQFF
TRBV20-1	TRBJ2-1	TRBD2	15	CSAYYLADNRNEQFF
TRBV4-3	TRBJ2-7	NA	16	CASSPYSPAEFYEQYF
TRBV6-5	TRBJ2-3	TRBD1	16	CASSYPTGARLDTQYF
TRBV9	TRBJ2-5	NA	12	CASSELGETQYF
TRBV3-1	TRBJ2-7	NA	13	CASSLVDGGEQYF
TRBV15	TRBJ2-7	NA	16	CATSRGIGHLPYEQYF
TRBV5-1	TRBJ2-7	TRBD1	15	CASSTGQGISYEQYF
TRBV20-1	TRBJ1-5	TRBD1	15	CSATWDRGLNQPQHF